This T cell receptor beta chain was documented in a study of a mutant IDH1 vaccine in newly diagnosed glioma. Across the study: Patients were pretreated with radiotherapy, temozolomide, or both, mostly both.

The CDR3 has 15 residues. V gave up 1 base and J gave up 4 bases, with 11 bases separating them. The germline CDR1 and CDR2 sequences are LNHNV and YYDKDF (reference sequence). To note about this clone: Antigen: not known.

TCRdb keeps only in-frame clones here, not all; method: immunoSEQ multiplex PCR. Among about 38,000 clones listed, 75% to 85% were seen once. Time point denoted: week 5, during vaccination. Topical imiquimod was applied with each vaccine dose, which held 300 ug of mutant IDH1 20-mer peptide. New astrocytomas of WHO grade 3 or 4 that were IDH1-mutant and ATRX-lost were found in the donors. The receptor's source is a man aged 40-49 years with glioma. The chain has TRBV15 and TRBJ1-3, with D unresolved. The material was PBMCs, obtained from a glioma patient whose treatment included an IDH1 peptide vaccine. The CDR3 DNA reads TGTGCCACCAGCAGAGCCGGCGAAGGGGGAAACACCATATATTTT. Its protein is CATSRAGEGGNTIYF.